The next 32 T cell receptor beta chains were all read from a single sample in a study of shared T cell receptors in the human thymus. The data were produced by immunoSEQ multiplex PCR, yet TCRdb's version contains in-frame clones alone and is incomplete. In the table there are roughly 700,000 clones, roughly 90% of which are singletons. These same records also appear under a second study, on human thymus T cells.

The sequencing sample was made of thymocytes. These receptor sequences come from a boy younger than two with a congenital heart defect.

The chain links TRBV5-5 to TRBJ1-4; unclear D gene. With 2 bases removed from V and 4 bases from J, the gap between germline ends came to 15 bases. CDR1 is SGHKS, CDR2 YYEKEE, per germline (reference sequence). The CDR3 totals 16 residues. Written as DNA, the CDR3 is TGTGCCAGCAGCTTTTGGATCGGAGCGGATAATGAAAAACTGTTTTTT. This gives the protein CASSFWIGADNEKLFF.

The V and J genes are TRBV9 and TRBJ2-1; TRBD1 might be the D (7 bases). CDR1 is SGDLS and CDR2 is YYNGEE in the germline V gene. The CDR3 spans 17 residues. V lost 1 base, J lost 3 bases, and 17 bases lay in between. The CDR3: CASSVQAGGPLYNEQFF. The CDR3, as DNA: TGTGCCAGCAGCGTACAGGCAGGGGGGCCCCTCTACAATGAGCAGTTCTTC.

The chain carries TRBV28 and TRBJ1-3; 9 bases agree with TRBD1. The V segment lost 4 bases and the J segment 3 bases; nucleotides outside the gene matches: 7. The germline CDR1 and CDR2 sequences are MDHEN and SYDVKM. The CDR3 runs to 16 residues. CDR3 residues: CASSWGQGVNGNTIYF. The DNA for the CDR3 is TGTGCCAGCAGTTGGGGACAGGGAGTAAATGGAAACACCATATATTTT.

The chain links TRBV28 to TRBJ2-1; no reliable D call. V shed 6 bases and J shed 5 bases, with 11 bases lying between them. CDR3 size: 13 residues. Germline CDR1 and CDR2: MDHEN and SYDVKM. CDR3 loop: CASSFPQNNEQFF. The DNA for the CDR3 is TGTGCCAGCAGCTTCCCACAAAACAATGAGCAGTTCTTC.

The chain uses TRBV28 and TRBJ2-6; a possible D gene is TRBD1 (6 bases). In germline, CDR1 is MDHEN, CDR2 SYDVKM. V was pared by 6 bases and J by 2 bases, with 17 bases between. This CDR3 has 17 amino acids. CDR3 sequence: CASSLEGQLTGANVLTF. In DNA form, the CDR3 reads TGTGCCAGCAGCCTGGAAGGACAGCTTACTGGGGCCAACGTCCTGACTTTC.

The chain combines TRBV27 with TRBJ1-5; D perhaps matches TRBD1 (5 bases). Germline V CDR1 and CDR2: MNHEY, SMNVEV (reference sequence). The CDR3 loop spans 13 amino acids. V was cut by 8 bases and J by 2 bases, with 10 bases left in between. CDR3: CASRREGNQPQHF. The CDR3, as DNA: TGTGCCAGCCGCAGGGAGGGCAATCAGCCCCAGCATTTT.

This clone was detected a few times. The chain joins TRBV5-4 to TRBJ2-7, with a weak D call TRBD1 (6 bases). The CDR3 consists of 14 residues. Germline V gene data show CDR1 as SGHNT and CDR2 as YYREEE (reference sequence). Trimming pared 3 bases from V and 3 bases from J, leaving 13 bases between. This chain's CDR3 is CASSWGHEDYEQYF. DNA of the CDR3: TGTGCCAGCAGCTGGGGACATGAGGACTACGAGCAGTACTTC. The whole variable domain, remainder taken from reference TRBV5-4 and TRBJ2-7, is ETGVTQSPTHLIKTRGQQVTLRCSSQSGHNTVSWYQQALGQGPQFIFQYYREEENGRGNFPPRFSGLQFPNYSSELNVNALELDDSALYLCASSWGHEDYEQYFGPGTRLTVT.

This chain links TRBV25-1 with TRBJ2-1, with 9 bases matching TRBD1. With 10 bases clipped from V and 7 bases from J, the junction kept 8 bases outside the gene matches. Looked up from germline, CDR1 is MGHDK and CDR2 is SYGVNS. This CDR3 is built from 13 residues. CDR3 amino acids: CATRTGVWNEQFF. The CDR3 DNA sequence: TGTGCCACCCGGACAGGGGTGTGGAATGAGCAGTTCTTC.

This clone turned up a few times. This chain uses TRBV5-4 with TRBJ1-1, with TRBD1 matching over 9 bases. Germline CDR1 is SGHNT and CDR2 is YYREEE (reference sequence). The CDR3 loop spans 14 amino acids. V was clipped by 10 bases and J by 1 base; unmatched bases: 8. This CDR3 is CAGGDRAGNTEAFF. The CDR3, as DNA: TGTGCCGGGGGGGACAGGGCGGGGAACACTGAAGCTTTCTTT.

This clone was observed a few times. The genes are TRBV4-3 and TRBJ1-2, with 8 nucleotides matching TRBD1. V gave up 0 bases and J gave up 2 bases; unmatched junction bases: 2. This CDR3 comprises 15 residues. Germline CDR1 and CDR2: LGHNA and YSLEER. The CDR3 region is CASSQETGANYGYTF. The CDR3 DNA reads TGCGCCAGCAGCCAAGAGACAGGGGCAAACTATGGCTACACCTTC.

In this sample, this clone turned up once. The chain carries TRBV6-5 and TRBJ2-2, with D perhaps TRBD1 (6 bases). The CDR3 consists of 14 residues. Germline CDR1 is MNHEY and CDR2 is SVGAGI. V dropped 4 bases and J dropped 4 bases, with 10 bases sitting between them. The CDR3 reads CASSSRTATGELFF. In DNA, the CDR3 is TGTGCCAGCAGTTCCCGGACAGCCACCGGGGAGCTGTTTTTT.

This clone was recorded only once. V and J are TRBV7-9 and TRBJ2-7; D gene ambiguous. The ends were cut back, 2 bases at V and 0 bases at J, with 8 bases in the middle. The V gene's germline CDR1 is SEHNR and CDR2 FQNEAQ (reference sequence). The CDR3 has 14 residues. The CDR3 bases are TGTGCCAGCAGCTTATGGCTGAACTCCTACGAGCAGTACTTC. It specifies CASSLWLNSYEQYF.

V usage is TRBV6-5 and J usage is TRBJ1-1, with a weak D call TRBD1 (6 bases). The length of the CDR3 is 15 residues. CDR1 and CDR2 (germline): MNHEY, SVGAGI. V was pared by 8 bases and J by 0 bases, with 16 bases between. For the CDR3, the DNA is TGTGCCAGCGGGGACGACAGGCGCATGAACACTGAAGCTTTCTTT. Encoded protein: CASGDDRRMNTEAFF.

This rearrangement joins TRBV11-3 to TRBJ1-1; D is ambiguous. From germline, CDR1 is SGHNT and CDR2 YENEEA. The length of the CDR3 is 17 residues. Trimming removed 5 bases at V and 1 base at J, with 20 bases between. CDR3: CASSQIPSAGENTEAFF. As DNA, the CDR3 is TGTGCCAGCAGCCAGATCCCCTCCGCGGGAGAGAACACTGAAGCTTTCTTT.

The chain combines TRBV4-1 with TRBJ1-5, with 8 bases identical to TRBD1. V lost 1 base, J lost 7 bases, and 9 bases stayed unmatched. Germline loops: CDR1 MGHRA, CDR2 YSYEKL. The CDR3 totals 16 residues. The CDR3 reads CASSQAARGLRQPQHF. The CDR3 nucleotides are TGCGCCAGCAGCCAAGCGGCCAGGGGGCTACGACAGCCCCAGCATTTT.

The chain has TRBV29-1 and TRBJ2-5; 7 bases line up with TRBD2. Unmatched junction bases numbered 23, after V lost 4 bases and J lost 3 bases. CDR1 and CDR2 (germline): SQVTM, ANQGSEA. This CDR3 region has 19 residues. CDR3 sequence (DNA): TGCAGCGTTGTCCCCGACACCTCAGGGAGTGCGGGAGTCAAAGAGACCCAGTACTTC. Amino acid sequence: CSVVPDTSGSAGVKETQYF. The variable domain in full, completed from reference TRBV29-1 and TRBJ2-5, reads SAVISQKPSRDICQRGTSLTIQCQVDSQVTMMFWYRQQPGQSLTLIATANQGSEATYESGFVIDKFPISRPNLTFSTLTVSNMSPEDSSIYLCSVVPDTSGSAGVKETQYFGPGTRLLVL.

The chain employs TRBV9 and TRBJ1-2; maybe TRBD1 (6 bases). V was shortened by 1 base and J by 2 bases, with 12 bases between the two germline ends. The CDR3 runs 15 residues. From germline, CDR1 is SGDLS and CDR2 YYNGEE. The CDR3 nucleotides are TGTGCCAGCAGCGTATGGACAGACAGAAACTATGGCTACACCTTC. Encoded protein: CASSVWTDRNYGYTF.

The chain carries TRBV29-1 and TRBJ2-5; perhaps TRBD2 as D (5 bases). Between the trimmed V and J ends, which lost 4 bases and 5 bases, there was a span of 17 bases. From germline, CDR1 is SQVTM and CDR2 ANQGSEA. The CDR3 contains 14 residues. Here the CDR3 DNA reads TGCAGCGTTGCCGGAGCGGCCTGTTCGGAGACCCAGTACTTC. Its translation is CSVAGAACSETQYF.

The count of this clone is one. The rearrangement uses TRBV4-2 and TRBJ2-1, with 9 positions matching TRBD2. Germline CDR1 reads LGHNA; CDR2 reads YNFKEQ. With 2 bases clipped from V and 3 bases from J, the junction kept 11 bases outside the gene matches. This CDR3 has 18 residues. As DNA, the CDR3 is TGTGCCAGCAGCCAATACAGTCTGCGGGAGGGCGGCTACAATGAGCAGTTCTTC. Residues: CASSQYSLREGGYNEQFF.

This clone was found a few times. This rearrangement joins TRBV2 to TRBJ2-7; TRBD1 matches at 12 bases. Germline V gene data show CDR1 as SNHLY and CDR2 as FYNNEI. V shed 3 bases, J shed 0 bases, and the junction held 3 bases outside the gene matches. The CDR3 extends over 16 amino acids. The chain's CDR3 is CASSEGTGGDSYEQYF. The CDR3 coding sequence is TGTGCCAGCAGTGAGGGGACAGGGGGCGACTCCTACGAGCAGTACTTC. Using reference TRBV2 and TRBJ2-7 for the parts outside the CDR3, the full variable domain is EPEVTQTPSHQVTQMGQEVILRCVPISNHLYFYWYRQILGQKVEFLVSFYNNEISEKSEIFDDQFSVERPDGSNFTLKIRSTKLEDSAMYFCASSEGTGGDSYEQYFGPGTRLTVT.

The V call is TRBV4-3, the J call TRBJ2-2; the match to TRBD2 covers 15 bases. Germline assignment: CDR1 LGHNA and CDR2 YSLEER. CDR3 length: 19 residues. V gave up 0 bases and J gave up 4 bases; unmatched junction bases: 6. The CDR3 protein is CASSQETGGLAGGTGELFF. The CDR3, as DNA: TGCGCCAGCAGCCAAGAGACAGGGGGACTAGCGGGAGGCACCGGGGAGCTGTTTTTT.

This clone was picked up one time. The rearrangement uses TRBV18 and TRBJ1-2; TRBD1 is a possible D gene (5 bases). The ends were cut back, 3 bases at V and 4 bases at J, with 12 bases in the middle. Germline CDR1 and CDR2: KGHSH and LQKENI. The CDR3 runs 14 residues. The CDR3 nucleotides read TGTGCCAGCTCACCGGGGCAGATGGTCTATGGCTACACCTTC. Protein: CASSPGQMVYGYTF.

This chain connects TRBV5-1 to TRBJ1-1, with 7 bases matching TRBD1. The CDR3 covers 15 residues. V lost 4 bases and J lost 0; bases outside the gene matches: 6. The germline gives CDR1 SGHRS, CDR2 YFSETQ. CDR3 amino acids: CASSPNRGMNTEAFF. The CDR3 nucleotides are TGCGCCAGCAGCCCGAACAGGGGAATGAACACTGAAGCTTTCTTT. The full variable domain, in which reference TRBV5-1 and TRBJ1-1 provide the parts outside the CDR3, is KAGVTQTPRYLIKTRGQQVTLSCSPISGHRSVSWYQQTPGQGLQFLFEYFSETQRNKGNFPGRFSGRQFSNSRSEMNVSTLELGDSALYLCASSPNRGMNTEAFFGQGTRLTVV.

The genes are TRBV15 and TRBJ2-7; D is unclear. Trimming removed 0 bases at V and 0 bases at J, with 12 bases between. CDR3 size: 16 residues. The germline V gene has CDR1 LNHNV and CDR2 YYDKDF (reference sequence). In nucleotides, the CDR3 is TGTGCCACCAGCAGAGATCGACGGGTGGCCTCCTACGAGCAGTACTTC. Translation gives CATSRDRRVASYEQYF.

This sequence joins TRBV4-1 and TRBJ2-7; possibly TRBD1 for D (6 bases). Germline V gene sequence: CDR1 MGHRA, CDR2 YSYEKL. V lost 2 bases, J lost 3 bases, and 14 bases lay in between. This CDR3 spans 15 amino acids. The CDR3: CASSQSPSRGYEQYF. Here the CDR3 DNA reads TGCGCCAGCAGCCAATCCCCCTCCAGGGGCTACGAGCAGTACTTC.

The CDR3 bases are TGTGCCAGCAGTGAGGCGGCTTGGGCAGATACGCAGTATTTT. Amino acids: CASSEAAWADTQYF. V gene TRBV6-1 combines with J gene TRBJ2-3; no reliable D call. Trimming removed 3 bases from V and 4 bases from J, with 11 bases in between. Germline V CDR1 and CDR2: MNHNS, SASEGT. The CDR3 runs 14 residues.

V and J are TRBV5-6 and TRBJ2-5; 9 positions match TRBD1. With 0 bases clipped from V and 5 bases from J, the junction kept 5 bases outside the gene matches. This CDR3 region has 15 residues. Per germline, CDR1 SGHDT and CDR2 YYEEEE. CDR3 protein: CASSLGQGVGETQYF. The CDR3 nucleotides are TGTGCCAGCAGCTTGGGACAGGGGGTCGGGGAGACCCAGTACTTC.

The J gene is TRBJ2-7, the V gene TRBV28; 10 bases agree with TRBD2. V shed 3 bases and J 0 bases; nucleotides not matched to a gene: 11. Per the germline V gene, CDR1 is MDHEN and CDR2 is SYDVKM. The CDR3 is made up of 18 amino acids. CDR3 nucleotide sequence: TGTGCCAGCAGTTTTAGGGGACTAGCGCTTTCCTTCTCCTACGAGCAGTACTTC. Amino acid sequence: CASSFRGLALSFSYEQYF.

The chain employs TRBV18 and TRBJ2-2, with 8 bases that match TRBD2. Germline CDR1 and CDR2: KGHSH and LQKENI. J lost 5 bases, V lost 0 bases, and 5 bases had no gene match. This CDR3 has 16 residues. CDR3 residues: CASSPPGLDITGELFF. The CDR3 DNA sequence: TGTGCCAGCTCACCACCGGGACTAGACATTACCGGGGAGCTGTTTTTT.

The chain is built from TRBV5-1 and TRBJ1-1; 9 nucleotides line up with TRBD1. This CDR3 spans 17 amino acids. V was pared by 1 base and J by 5 bases, with 12 bases of the junction left unmatched. Per the germline V gene, CDR1 is SGHRS and CDR2 is YFSETQ. This CDR3 is CASSLLRRTGADTEAFF. DNA for the CDR3: TGCGCCAGCAGCTTGCTAAGACGGACAGGGGCAGATACTGAAGCTTTCTTT.

The chain joins TRBV7-9 to TRBJ1-1, with TRBD1 matching 11 bases. J was trimmed by 6 bases and V by 4 bases; bases with no gene match: 10. Germline V CDR1 and CDR2: SEHNR, FQNEAQ (reference sequence). The CDR3 extends over 16 amino acids. CDR3 bases: TGTGCCAGCAGCTCAGGGACAGGGGGTGGAAGCGCTGAAGCTTTCTTT. This sequence encodes CASSSGTGGGSAEAFF.

The V gene is TRBV4-1, the J gene TRBJ2-2, with 7 bases identical to TRBD2. Germline V gene data show CDR1 as MGHRA and CDR2 as YSYEKL. The CDR3 length is 18 residues. The junction had 9 bases not matched to a gene; V was cut back by 1 base and J by 1 base. In DNA, the CDR3 is TGCGCCAGCAGCCAAGGATCTCTGCGGGGGTTGAACACCGGGGAGCTGTTTTTT. It encodes CASSQGSLRGLNTGELFF.